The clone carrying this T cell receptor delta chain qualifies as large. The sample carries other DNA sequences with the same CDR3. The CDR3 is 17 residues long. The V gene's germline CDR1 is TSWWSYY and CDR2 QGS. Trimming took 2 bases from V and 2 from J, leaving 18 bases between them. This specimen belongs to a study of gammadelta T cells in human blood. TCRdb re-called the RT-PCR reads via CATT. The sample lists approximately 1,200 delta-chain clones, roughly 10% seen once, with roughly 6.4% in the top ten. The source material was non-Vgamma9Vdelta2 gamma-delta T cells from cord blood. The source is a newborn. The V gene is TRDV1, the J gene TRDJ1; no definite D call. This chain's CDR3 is CALGECNPTPKTDKLIF. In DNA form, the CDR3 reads TGTGCTCTTGGGGAATGTAACCCCACGCCCAAGACCGATAAACTCATCTTT.